This TCR beta chain was found in a study of beta chain features in type 1 diabetes. Whole-study results and caveats: In all four CD4+ subsets, TCRB CDR3 length was significantly, moderately reduced in type 1 diabetes.

Regarding this clone: Antigen specificity is unknown.

V was cut by 5 bases and J by 0 bases, with 26 bases left in between. The CDR3 contains 19 residues. Germline V gives CDR1 SQVTM, CDR2 ANQGSEA. Since all of the isolated RNA was reverse transcribed, expressed TCRB transcripts were what got sequenced. Clones were read by immunoSEQ multiplex PCR, and TCRdb kept only the in-frame ones, dropping some. Of a few hundred thousand clones listed, approximately 13% were seen once; the top ten hold around 0.016%. Sequencing was done on a sample of naive CD4+ T cells from blood. The rearrangement joins TRBV29-1 to TRBJ2-1; weak D call: TRBD1 (6 bases). The source is a woman aged 18 to 35 with type 1 diabetes. CDR3 amino acids: CSVLSSGQGKLGSYNEQFF. As DNA, the CDR3 is TGCAGCGTTCTCTCCTCGGGGCAGGGGAAATTGGGCTCCTACAATGAGCAGTTCTTC.